This T cell receptor beta chain was sequenced for a study of radiation and T cells in renal cell carcinoma. Time point noted: blood 2 weeks post-SBRT. Regarding treatment: 15 Gy SBRT to primary tumor, nephrectomy 4 weeks later. After SBRT, blood was collected at 2 and 4 weeks, plus baseline. The tumor was a clear cell renal cell carcinoma. On this clone: Its antigen is not known.

General study results and limits: Without pretreatment biopsies, baseline tumor clonotype presence was undetermined.

Germline V gene data show CDR1 as MNHEY and CDR2 as SVGAGI. The CDR3 is 16 amino acids. J lost 6 bases, V lost 2 bases, and 9 bases had no gene match. The method was immunoSEQ multiplex PCR; TCRdb's version includes in-frame clones alone and lacks a portion of them. There are roughly 150,000 clones in the sample; about 87% occur only once, and 10% to 15% lies in the top ten. The TCR originated in a woman between 50 and 59 years old with renal cell carcinoma. The source was blood, collected from a patient whose treatment included radiotherapy and nephrectomy. The rearrangement uses TRBV6-5 and TRBJ2-2, with 7 bases aligning to TRBD2. The CDR3 DNA reads as TGTGCCAGCAGTTACCTGTTTAGCGGGTCCTCCGGGGAGCTGTTTTTT. It encodes CASSYLFSGSSGELFF.